This TCR beta chain was sequenced in a study of T cell responses to AZD1222 COVID-19 vaccine (dated by TCRdb to the early 2020s). Regarding the study in general: TCR sequencing covered roughly 230 trial participants: about 210 given two doses of AZD1222 and 26 given two doses of MenACWY control vaccine. Trial participants were enrolled by age into 18-55, 56-69 and 70-plus year subgroups, with 148, 28 and 57 TCR-sequenced participants respectively.

The CDR3 regions of human TCRbeta chains were subjected to immunosequencing. The original pipeline was this. Repertoire TCRs were matched against a reference library of SARS-CoV-2-specific TCRs generated with the MIRA antigen-specificity platform. Breadth was defined as the fraction of unique TCRs that were SARS-CoV-2-associated. Depth was defined as the fraction of total T cells that were SARS-CoV-2-associated. Each spike-specific TCR was assigned to its reactive spike region and to a CD4 or CD8 class using the MIRA data. Log10-transformed breadth and depth values were compared by one-way ANOVA with Sidak's multiple comparisons tests. In TCRdb, the immuneACCESS table is reduced to in-frame sequences with V and J assigned. These tables do not hold every clone; where another copy was compared, an unresolved V gene accounts for under half, and the others remain unexplained. V, J and clone size are taken as reported in that table, and D and trimming were inferred from the DNA itself. Counted in this sample were approximately 200,000 clones; roughly 94% of them appeared once. The ten largest clones capture about 1.5% of the sample.

With regard to this clone: What antigen it recognizes has not been identified. No much larger clone exists at a distance of one base, and base qualities are not known.

V lost 5 bases and J lost 4 bases; the stretch between them is 14 bases long. The CDR3 runs 14 amino acids, cysteine and phenylalanine included. Only the CDR3 portion is preserved as DNA: 42 bases, with reading frame beginning at the first base. The germline V gene (reference sequence) supplies CDR1 MNHEY and CDR2 SMNVEV. Results the study describes overall, beyond this receptor: Because no day 14 peak-response samples were available, the repertoires could be characterized only after the peak T cell response. Epitopes outside the regions mutated in the B.1.351 and B.1.1.7 variants were reportedly recognized by nearly half of the unique spike-specific TCRs. Conclusions about previously exposed vaccinees are limited because only a handful of AZD1222 recipients were SARS-CoV-2 seropositive at baseline. Participants were mostly white British and included more females than males, and it was suggested by the authors that clonal diversity may have been underestimated. A significant rise in spike-specific TCR breadth and depth was observed after two AZD1222 doses relative to day 0 and relative to MenACWY recipients. In the small 56-69-year group, the increase in depth fell short of significance, most likely because of low power. Vaccine-associated CD4 TCRs spanned the whole spike protein, with dominant responses in regions 160-218 and 743-854.

Explained via the paper, the time point label denotes: about 28 days (+/-7) after the second vaccine dose. The sample's treatment or condition label is to be understood as: meningococcal conjugate vaccine given as trial control. Samples from vaccinated people were obtained from the UK trials COV001 and COV002, which included a single-blind randomized controlled phase 2/3 trial of AZD1222 (ChAdOx1 nCoV-19) in healthy adults. For TCRbeta chain sequencing, PBMC samples from trial participants were taken at day 0 and at day 28 after the second dose. The chain couples TRBV27 to TRBJ1-2; the best D guess is TRBD1, with 5 bases matching. The source is an adult who received the MenACWY meningococcal vaccine as a control. This specimen consisted of peripheral blood, obtained 28 days after the second dose of the MenACWY control vaccine. The DNA reads as follows: TGTGCCAGCAGTATTTCAGACAGCAGCTATGGCTACACCTTC. It translates as CASSISDSSYGYTF.